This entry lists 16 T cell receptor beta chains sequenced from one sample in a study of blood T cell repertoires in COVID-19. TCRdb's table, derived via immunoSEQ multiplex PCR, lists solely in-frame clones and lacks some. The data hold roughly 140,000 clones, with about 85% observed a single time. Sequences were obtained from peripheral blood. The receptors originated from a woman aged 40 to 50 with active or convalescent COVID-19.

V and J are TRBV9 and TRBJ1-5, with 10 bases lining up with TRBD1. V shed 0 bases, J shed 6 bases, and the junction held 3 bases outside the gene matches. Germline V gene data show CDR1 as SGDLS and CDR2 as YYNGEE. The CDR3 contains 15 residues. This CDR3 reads CASSVGQGAGQPQHF. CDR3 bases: TGTGCCAGCAGCGTAGGACAGGGGGCAGGTCAGCCCCAGCATTTT.

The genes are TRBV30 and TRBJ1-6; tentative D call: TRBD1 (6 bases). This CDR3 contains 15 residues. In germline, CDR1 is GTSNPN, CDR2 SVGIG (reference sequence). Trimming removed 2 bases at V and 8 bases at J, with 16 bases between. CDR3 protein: CAWSSSRGTYSPLHF. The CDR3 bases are TGTGCCTGGAGTTCCTCCAGGGGAACCTATTCACCCCTCCACTTT. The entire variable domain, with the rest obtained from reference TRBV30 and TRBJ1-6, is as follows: SQTIHQWPATLVQPVGSPLSLECTVEGTSNPNLYWYRQAAGRGLQLLFYSVGIGQISSEVPQNLSASRPQDRQFILSSKKLLLSDSGFYLCAWSSSRGTYSPLHFGNGTRLTVT.

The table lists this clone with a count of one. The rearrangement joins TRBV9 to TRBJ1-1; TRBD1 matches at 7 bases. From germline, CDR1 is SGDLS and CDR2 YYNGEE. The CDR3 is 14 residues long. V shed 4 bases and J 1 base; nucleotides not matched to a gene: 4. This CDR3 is CASSPGQQNTEAFF. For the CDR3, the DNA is TGTGCCAGCAGCCCGGGACAGCAGAACACTGAAGCTTTCTTT.

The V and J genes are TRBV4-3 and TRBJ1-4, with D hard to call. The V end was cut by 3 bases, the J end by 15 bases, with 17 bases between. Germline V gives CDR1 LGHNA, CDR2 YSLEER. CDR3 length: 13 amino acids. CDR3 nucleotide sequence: TGCGCCAGCAGCCAGGCGATGGGCACTTCGGTGTTTTTT. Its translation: CASSQAMGTSVFF.

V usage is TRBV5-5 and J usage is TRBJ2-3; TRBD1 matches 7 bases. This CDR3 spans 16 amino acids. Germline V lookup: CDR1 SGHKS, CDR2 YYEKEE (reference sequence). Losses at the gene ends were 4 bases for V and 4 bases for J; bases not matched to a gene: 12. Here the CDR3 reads CASSPSNRGRADTQYF. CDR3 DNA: TGTGCCAGCAGCCCGTCGAACAGGGGAAGGGCAGATACGCAGTATTTT. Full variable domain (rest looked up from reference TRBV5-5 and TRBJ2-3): DAGVTQSPTHLIKTRGQQVTLRCSPISGHKSVSWYQQVLGQGPQFIFQYYEKEERGRGNFPDRFSARQFPNYSSELNVNALLLGDSALYLCASSPSNRGRADTQYFGPGTRLTVL.

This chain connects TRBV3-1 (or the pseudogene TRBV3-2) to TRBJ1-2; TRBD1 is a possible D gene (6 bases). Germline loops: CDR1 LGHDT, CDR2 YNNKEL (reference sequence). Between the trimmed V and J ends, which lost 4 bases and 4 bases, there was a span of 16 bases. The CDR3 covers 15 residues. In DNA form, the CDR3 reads TGTGCCAGCAGCCCGAACAGGGTACCGGCCTATGGCTACACCTTC. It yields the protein CASSPNRVPAYGYTF.

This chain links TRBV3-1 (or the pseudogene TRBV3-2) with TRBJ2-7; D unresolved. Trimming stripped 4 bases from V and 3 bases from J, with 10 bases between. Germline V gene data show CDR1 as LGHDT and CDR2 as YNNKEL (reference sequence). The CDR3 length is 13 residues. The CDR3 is CASSPRDLYEQYF. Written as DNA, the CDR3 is TGTGCCAGCAGCCCCCGAGATCTCTACGAGCAGTACTTC.

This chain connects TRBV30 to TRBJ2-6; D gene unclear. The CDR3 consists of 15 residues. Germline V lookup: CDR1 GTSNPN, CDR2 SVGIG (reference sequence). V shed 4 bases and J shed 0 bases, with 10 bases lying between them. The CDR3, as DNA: TGTGCCTGGAAGGCCACGGGCTCTGGGGCCAACGTCCTGACTTTC. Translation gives CAWKATGSGANVLTF.

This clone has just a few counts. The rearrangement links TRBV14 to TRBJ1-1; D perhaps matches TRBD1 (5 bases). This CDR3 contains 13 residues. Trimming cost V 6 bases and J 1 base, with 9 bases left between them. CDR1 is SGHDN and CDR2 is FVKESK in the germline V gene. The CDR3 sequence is CASSVQGNTEAFF. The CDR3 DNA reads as TGTGCCAGCAGTGTTCAGGGGAACACTGAAGCTTTCTTT.

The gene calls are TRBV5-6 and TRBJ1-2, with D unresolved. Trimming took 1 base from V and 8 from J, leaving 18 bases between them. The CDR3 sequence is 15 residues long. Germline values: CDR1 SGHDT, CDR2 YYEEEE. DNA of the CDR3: TGTGCCAGCAGCTTGCTGGCGGGCGGGTGGAACGGCTACACCTTC. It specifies CASSLLAGGWNGYTF.

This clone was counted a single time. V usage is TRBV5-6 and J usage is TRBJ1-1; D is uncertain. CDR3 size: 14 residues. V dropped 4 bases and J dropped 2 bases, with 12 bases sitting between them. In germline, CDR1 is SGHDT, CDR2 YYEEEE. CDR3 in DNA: TGTGCCAGCAGCGGTCCGGGATACAACACTGAAGCTTTCTTT. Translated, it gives CASSGPGYNTEAFF.

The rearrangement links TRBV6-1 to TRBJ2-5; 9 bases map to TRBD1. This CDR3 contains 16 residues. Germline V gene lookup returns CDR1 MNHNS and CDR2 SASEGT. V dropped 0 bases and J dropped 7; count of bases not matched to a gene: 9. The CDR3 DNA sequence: TGTGCCAGCAGTGAAGCACTCAACAGGGGGCGCGCGACCCAGTACTTC. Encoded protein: CASSEALNRGRATQYF.

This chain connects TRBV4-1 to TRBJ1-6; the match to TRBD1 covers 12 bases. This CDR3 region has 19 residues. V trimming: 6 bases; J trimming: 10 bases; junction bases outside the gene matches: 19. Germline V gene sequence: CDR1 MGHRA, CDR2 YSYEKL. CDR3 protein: CASSSKIPGQGAERSPLHF. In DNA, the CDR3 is TGCGCCAGCAGTTCAAAAATACCGGGACAGGGGGCGGAAAGATCACCCCTCCACTTT.

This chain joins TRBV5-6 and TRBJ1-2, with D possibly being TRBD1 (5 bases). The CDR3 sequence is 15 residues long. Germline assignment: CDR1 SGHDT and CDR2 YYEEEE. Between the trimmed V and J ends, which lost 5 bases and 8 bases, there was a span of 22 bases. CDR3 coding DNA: TGTGCCAGCAGTCTTGGAGCAGGGAAAGACCGAGGCTACACCTTC. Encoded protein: CASSLGAGKDRGYTF.

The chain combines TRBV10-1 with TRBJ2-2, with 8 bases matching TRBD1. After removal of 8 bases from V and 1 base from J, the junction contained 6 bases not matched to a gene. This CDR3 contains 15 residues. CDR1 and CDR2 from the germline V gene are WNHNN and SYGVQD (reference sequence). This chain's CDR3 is CASVQGAGNTGELFF. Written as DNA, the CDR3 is TGCGCCAGCGTCCAGGGGGCGGGGAACACCGGGGAGCTGTTTTTT.

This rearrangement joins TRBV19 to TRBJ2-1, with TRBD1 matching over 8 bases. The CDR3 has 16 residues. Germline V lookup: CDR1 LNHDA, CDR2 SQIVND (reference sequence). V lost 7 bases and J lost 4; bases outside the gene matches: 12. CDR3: CASTETGTGPYNEQFF. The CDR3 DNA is TGTGCCAGTACTGAGACCGGGACAGGACCTTACAATGAGCAGTTCTTC.